The 21 T cell receptor beta chains below all came from one sample that was sequenced in a study of T cell responses to AZD1222 COVID-19 vaccine. Data came from immunoSEQ multiplex PCR; TCRdb stores just in-frame clones and leaves some out. The sample holds over 140,000 clones; roughly 92% are singletons and the top ten take approximately 4.7%. This material consisted of peripheral blood, taken on day 0 of AZD1222 vaccination. These receptors came from an adult in good health.

This CDR3 is CASRLPRGRNNGNTIYF. CDR3 DNA: TGTGCCAGCAGACTACCCAGGGGGCGTAATAATGGAAACACCATATATTTT. The chain carries TRBV28 and TRBJ1-3, with TRBD1 matching 8 bases. This CDR3 comprises 17 residues. Germline V gene data show CDR1 as MDHEN and CDR2 as SYDVKM. V shed 6 bases, J shed 3 bases, and the junction held 13 bases outside the gene matches.

This clone has just one count. The V call is TRBV4-1, the J call TRBJ1-5; a possible D gene is TRBD1 (5 bases). Germline V gene sequence: CDR1 MGHRA, CDR2 YSYEKL. The CDR3 runs 17 residues. V was pared by 1 base and J by 0 bases, with 13 bases between. CDR3 bases: TGCGCCAGCAGCCAAGTGGGGGGGGTCAATAGCAATCAGCCCCAGCATTTT. Encoded protein: CASSQVGGVNSNQPQHF.

The gene calls are TRBV28 and TRBJ1-2; no firm D call. The germline V and J ends were trimmed by 2 bases and 2 bases, with 9 bases remaining between them. Germline values: CDR1 MDHEN, CDR2 SYDVKM. CDR3 size: 14 residues. The CDR3 coding sequence is TGTGCCAGCAGTTTAGGAACAAGCAACTATGGCTACACCTTC. Its translation is CASSLGTSNYGYTF.

The rearrangement links TRBV10-3 to TRBJ2-7; no clear D. This CDR3 is built from 13 residues. Trimming took 6 bases from V and 1 from J, leaving 10 bases between them. The germline V gene encodes CDR1 ENHRY and CDR2 SYGVKD. CDR3: CAIREQSSYEQYF. The CDR3 DNA reads as TGTGCCATCAGAGAACAGTCTTCCTACGAGCAGTACTTC.

This clone was found once. V gene TRBV5-5 combines with J gene TRBJ2-1, with a possible D match to TRBD2 (6 bases). The germline V gene has CDR1 SGHKS and CDR2 YYEKEE (reference sequence). There are 15 residues in the CDR3. V was pared by 4 bases and J by 3 bases, with 14 bases between. CDR3 sequence reads: CASSTSGSRYNEQFF. CDR3 DNA: TGTGCCAGCAGCACCTCCGGGAGCCGCTACAATGAGCAGTTCTTC.

The rearrangement links TRBV5-4 to TRBJ2-1; D might be TRBD2 (5 bases). The CDR3 has 14 residues. Germline values: CDR1 SGHNT, CDR2 YYREEE (reference sequence). The V gene lost 4 bases and the J gene lost 7 bases, with 15 bases spanning the gap. The CDR3 loop is CASSPLLDLNEQFF. The CDR3 DNA sequence: TGTGCCAGCAGCCCTTTACTAGACCTAAATGAGCAGTTCTTC.

Here the CDR3 reads CASSKGAGAQFF. For the CDR3, the DNA is TGTGCCAGCAGCAAAGGGGCCGGGGCTCAGTTCTTC. The chain carries TRBV21-1 and TRBJ2-1. TRBV21-1 is assigned pseudogene status. This CDR3 is 12 amino acids long.

The chain couples TRBV7-9 to TRBJ2-3; tentatively, D is TRBD2 (7 bases). The germline V gene encodes CDR1 SEHNR and CDR2 FQNEAQ (reference sequence). The V end lost 5 bases, the J end lost 4 bases, and 16 bases lay between the germline ends. The CDR3 length is 15 residues. DNA of the CDR3: TGTGCCAGCAGCGATGGCGGGGGCAGCGCAGATACGCAGTATTTT. Translation: CASSDGGGSADTQYF.

The chain joins TRBV19 to TRBJ1-1, with 7 bases that match TRBD1. V dropped 8 bases and J dropped 3; count of bases not matched to a gene: 12. The CDR3 is 15 amino acids. Germline CDR1 is LNHDA and CDR2 is SQIVND (reference sequence). The CDR3 sequence is CASADSDRYYTEAFF. In nucleotides, the CDR3 is TGTGCCAGTGCAGACTCGGACAGGTACTACACTGAAGCTTTCTTT.

This chain uses TRBV3-1 (or the pseudogene TRBV3-2) with TRBJ2-3; TRBD2 is a possible D gene (6 bases). Trimming removed 1 base at V and 2 bases at J, with 10 bases between. CDR1 LGHDT and CDR2 YNNKEL come from the germline V gene (reference sequence). The CDR3 totals 15 residues. CDR3 amino acids: CASSQGLGLTDTQYF. In DNA form, the CDR3 reads TGTGCCAGCAGCCAAGGACTAGGGCTCACAGATACGCAGTATTTT.

The genes are TRBV4-1 and TRBJ2-3, with 13 bases aligning to TRBD2. The junction had 3 bases not matched to a gene; V was cut back by 2 bases and J by 4 bases. This CDR3 has 16 amino acids. CDR1 and CDR2 from the germline V gene are MGHRA and YSYEKL. In DNA, the CDR3 is TGCGCCAGCAGCCAACAGGGACTAGCGGGATCAGATACGCAGTATTTT. This translates into CASSQQGLAGSDTQYF.

This rearrangement joins TRBV2 to TRBJ1-2; maybe TRBD1 (5 bases). CDR1 is SNHLY, CDR2 FYNNEI, per germline. This CDR3 comprises 14 residues. Deletions cut 7 bases from V and 8 bases from J, with 20 bases between. CDR3 sequence: CASIRGGEASGYTF. For the CDR3, the DNA is TGTGCCAGCATTCGGGGGGGAGAGGCATCCGGCTACACCTTC.

The J gene is TRBJ2-7, the V gene TRBV7-9; TRBD2 aligns across 8 bases. Looked up from germline, CDR1 is SEHNR and CDR2 is FQNEAQ (reference sequence). CDR3 length equals 15 residues. The V gene end was trimmed by 4 bases and the J gene end by 4 bases; junction bases not matched to a gene: 9. The CDR3 loop reads CASSWVGPGGYEQYF. The CDR3, as DNA: TGTGCCAGCAGCTGGGTGGGACCGGGAGGGTACGAGCAGTACTTC.

The chain recombines TRBV27 with TRBJ1-2; 12 nucleotides agree with TRBD1. This CDR3 contains 18 residues. After removal of 5 bases from V and 1 base from J, the junction contained 11 bases not matched to a gene. In germline, CDR1 is MNHEY, CDR2 SMNVEV (reference sequence). CDR3 sequence reads: CASSALSGTGGFNYGYTF. The DNA for the CDR3 is TGTGCCAGCAGTGCGTTGTCGGGGACAGGGGGCTTTAACTATGGCTACACCTTC.

J is TRBJ2-7 and V is TRBV18; TRBD2 matches at 11 bases. The V segment lost 3 bases and the J segment 6 bases; nucleotides outside the gene matches: 7. Germline CDR1 KGHSH, CDR2 LQKENI. The CDR3 runs to 15 residues. DNA of the CDR3: TGTGCCAGCTCACCCTTAGCGGGAGGGACGGGCGAGCAGTACTTC. This encodes CASSPLAGGTGEQYF.

This clone was picked up one time. The chain employs TRBV19 and TRBJ1-2; 9 bases are a match to TRBD1. The length of the CDR3 is 14 residues. Losses at the gene ends were 6 bases for V and 7 bases for J; bases not matched to a gene: 9. Germline assignment: CDR1 LNHDA and CDR2 SQIVND (reference sequence). CDR3: CASSQQGAYFGYTF. The CDR3 coding sequence is TGTGCCAGTAGCCAACAGGGGGCATACTTTGGCTACACCTTC.

The chain is built from TRBV28 and TRBJ1-1; TRBD1 is a possible D gene (6 bases). Looked up from germline, CDR1 is MDHEN and CDR2 is SYDVKM. The V end was cut by 5 bases, the J end by 3 bases, with 19 bases between. The CDR3 totals 16 residues. The DNA for the CDR3 is TGTGCCAGCAGTAGCCCCCTAGGGGGAGGGGACACTGAAGCTTTCTTT. Protein: CASSSPLGGGDTEAFF.

This clone rates as medium-sized. The V call is TRBV6-1, the J call TRBJ2-3; 8 nucleotides line up with TRBD1. V dropped 0 bases and J dropped 2; count of bases not matched to a gene: 7. The length of the CDR3 is 17 residues. The germline gives CDR1 MNHNS, CDR2 SASEGT. The CDR3: CASSEALTGGFTDTQYF. The CDR3 DNA is TGTGCCAGCAGTGAAGCGCTTACAGGGGGGTTCACAGATACGCAGTATTTT.

A single count supports this clone. The chain is built from TRBV6-4 and TRBJ2-3; D ambiguous. From germline, CDR1 is MRHNA and CDR2 SNTAGT. CDR3 length: 15 amino acids. V gave up 0 bases and J gave up 0 bases, with 7 bases separating them. This chain's CDR3 is CASSDSKGSTDTQYF. The CDR3 DNA sequence: TGTGCCAGCAGTGACTCGAAGGGCAGCACAGATACGCAGTATTTT.

This rearrangement joins TRBV7-6 to TRBJ2-1, with D perhaps matching TRBD1 (6 bases). The length of the CDR3 is 16 residues. CDR1 SGHVS and CDR2 FNYEAQ come from the germline V gene. V was shortened by 4 bases and J by 0 bases, with 13 bases between the two germline ends. CDR3 loop: CASSSASTGSYNEQFF. For the CDR3, the DNA is TGTGCCAGCAGCTCTGCATCGACAGGCTCCTACAATGAGCAGTTCTTC.

The V gene is TRBV19, the J gene TRBJ2-1; tentatively, D is TRBD1 or TRBD2 (5 bases each). The CDR3 length is 13 residues. Per the germline V gene, CDR1 is LNHDA and CDR2 is SQIVND (reference sequence). V lost 3 bases and J 6 bases, leaving 9 bases between the germline ends. The CDR3 nucleotides are TGTGCCAGTAGTATTATGGGGGTCAATGAGCAGTTCTTC. This gives the protein CASSIMGVNEQFF.